The rows below give T cell receptor beta chains drawn from one sample of a study of immune cell composition in non-small cell lung cancer. Assay: immunoSEQ multiplex PCR; the TCRdb copy retains only in-frame clones and omits some. The sample has about 8,700 clones; under 70% are singletons. The sample comprised non-adjacent lung tissue. The receptors were gathered from a human donor with non-small cell lung cancer. The CDR3 runs from the conserved cysteine through the conserved F or W. The D gene is left open where the match is weak. Some rows have no size entry. The others give once, few or many, or a class for an expanded clone.

abundance | j_gene | d_gene | len | v_gene | CDR3aa | CDR3nt
. | TRBJ1-2 | TRBD1 | 15 | TRBV27 | CASSLTRGRGYGYTF | TGTGCCAGCAGTTTAACGAGGGGGCGCGGCTATGGCTACACCTTC
once | TRBJ1-1 | . | 13 | TRBV28 | CASSPTLNTEAFF | TGTGCCAGCAGCCCGACTCTGAACACTGAAGCTTTCTTT
few | TRBJ2-6 | . | 16 | TRBV2 | CASRDSTYSGANVLTF | TGTGCCAGCAGGGACTCGACTTACTCTGGGGCCAACGTCCTGACTTTC
. | TRBJ2-7 | . | 14 | TRBV7-9 | CASSPRQASYEQYF | TGTGCCAGCAGCCCTCGACAGGCCTCCTACGAGCAGTACTTC
. | TRBJ1-2 | . | 12 | TRBV6-5 | CASGPSSRGYTF | TGTGCCAGCGGTCCGTCCTCGCGGGGCTACACCTTC
. | TRBJ2-1 | . | 15 | TRBV4-3 | CASSQATLGYNEQFF | TGCGCCAGCAGCCAAGCGACTTTGGGCTACAATGAGCAGTTCTTC
. | TRBJ1-1 | . | 13 | TRBV6-1 | CASSSEVNTEAFF | TGTGCCAGCAGTTCAGAAGTGAACACTGAAGCTTTCTTT
. | TRBJ1-1 | . | 15 | TRBV5-5 | CASSLYQGTNTEAFF | TGTGCCAGCAGCTTGTACCAGGGAACGAACACTGAAGCTTTCTTT
. | TRBJ2-7 | . | 13 | TRBV7-8 | CASRGDSFYEQYF | TGTGCCAGCAGAGGAGACAGCTTCTACGAGCAGTACTTC
. | TRBJ1-2 | TRBD1 | 13 | TRBV27 | CASSTTGVFGYTF | TGTGCCAGCAGCACTACAGGGGTGTTTGGCTACACCTTC
once | TRBJ2-7 | TRBD2 | 15 | TRBV4-2 | CASSQDAGRGYEQYF | TGTGCCAGCAGCCAAGACGCAGGGAGGGGATACGAGCAGTACTTC